One sample yielded the 20 T cell receptor beta chains listed below, sequenced in a study of OX40 agonist ivuxolimab in advanced cancers. Produced via immunoSEQ multiplex PCR; TCRdb's table is partial and in-frame only. This table holds roughly 86,000 clones, roughly 90% found once. The sample here was CD4+ or CD8+ T cells sorted from blood, taken in a trial of the OX40 agonist ivuxolimab. These receptors were collected from an adult with an advanced solid tumor such as melanoma, head and neck, liver or kidney cancer.

The chain has TRBV28 and TRBJ1-4; 8 bases map to TRBD1. Trimming removed 7 bases from V and 4 bases from J; junction bases left unmatched: 8. This CDR3 spans 15 amino acids. Per germline, CDR1 MDHEN and CDR2 SYDVKM. The CDR3 DNA follows: TGTGCCAGCACCTCATCAGGGGGCTTTAATGAAAAACTGTTTTTT. Protein: CASTSSGGFNEKLFF.

The chain joins TRBV5-1 to TRBJ2-5, with 10 bases lining up with TRBD2. With 4 bases clipped from V and 5 bases from J, the junction kept 8 bases outside the gene matches. CDR1 is SGHRS and CDR2 is YFSETQ in the germline V gene. This CDR3 is built from 15 residues. The CDR3 DNA is TGCGCCAGCAGCACCTCCGGGACTAGCGAGGAGACCCAGTACTTC. This codes for CASSTSGTSEETQYF.

This chain links TRBV7-8 with TRBJ2-7, with D possibly matching TRBD2 (6 bases). Germline assignment: CDR1 SGHVS and CDR2 FQNEAQ. The length of the CDR3 is 16 residues. V dropped 1 base and J dropped 1 base, with 14 bases sitting between them. The CDR3 DNA sequence: TGTGCCAGCAGCTTAGAGGGACGGGGAGGATCCTACGAGCAGTACTTC. Protein sequence: CASSLEGRGGSYEQYF.

This sequence joins TRBV19 and TRBJ2-5; 11 positions match TRBD2. CDR3 size: 15 residues. With 4 bases clipped from V and 6 bases from J, the junction kept 7 bases outside the gene matches. Germline V gene sequence: CDR1 LNHDA, CDR2 SQIVND (reference sequence). Written as DNA, the CDR3 is TGTGCCAGTAGTACTATTCTAGCGGGAGGAAAGACCCAGTACTTC. Protein product: CASSTILAGGKTQYF.

The rearrangement links TRBV2 to TRBJ2-7; D ambiguous. CDR3 length equals 14 residues. V was shortened by 7 bases and J by 0 bases, with 13 bases between the two germline ends. Per germline, CDR1 SNHLY and CDR2 FYNNEI. CDR3: CASTRIGISYEQYF. DNA for the CDR3: TGTGCCAGCACTCGTATAGGAATCTCCTACGAGCAGTACTTC.

This clone appeared once. This rearrangement joins TRBV7-2 to TRBJ2-2, with D possibly TRBD1 on 5 matching bases. Trimming left V 3 bases short and J 8 bases short, with 13 bases between. Germline V gene sequence: CDR1 SGHTA, CDR2 FQGNSA. The CDR3 is 14 amino acids. CDR3 loop: CASSLQQGRGELFF. In DNA form, the CDR3 reads TGTGCCAGCAGCTTGCAGCAGGGTAGAGGGGAGCTGTTTTTT.

V usage is TRBV6-1 and J usage is TRBJ2-5; 9 bases are a match to TRBD1. Germline CDR1 reads MNHNS; CDR2 reads SASEGT. The J segment lost 2 bases and the V segment lost 7 bases, leaving 8 bases of the junction unmatched. The CDR3 length is 15 residues. CDR3 in amino acids: CASNAQGARQETQYF. CDR3 sequence (DNA): TGTGCCAGCAATGCACAGGGGGCTAGGCAAGAGACCCAGTACTTC.

This clone was picked up one time. This rearrangement joins TRBV5-1 to TRBJ2-5; D is unresolved. The CDR3 length is 14 residues. Between the trimmed V and J ends, which lost 0 bases and 5 bases, there was a span of 11 bases. Germline V gene lookup returns CDR1 SGHRS and CDR2 YFSETQ. CDR3: CASSLEAPGETQYF. In nucleotides, the CDR3 is TGCGCCAGCAGCTTGGAGGCCCCGGGTGAGACCCAGTACTTC.

This chain joins TRBV30 and TRBJ1-5; TRBD1 agrees at 7 bases. Looked up from germline, CDR1 is GTSNPN and CDR2 is SVGIG (reference sequence). V shed 2 bases and J 9 bases; nucleotides not matched to a gene: 10. This CDR3 region has 14 residues. CDR3 DNA sequence: TGTGCCTGGAGTTCAGGCAGGGGGATCGGGCCCCAGCATTTT. This gives the protein CAWSSGRGIGPQHF.

The chain employs TRBV18 and TRBJ2-5, with D possibly matching TRBD2 (5 bases). Germline CDR1 and CDR2: KGHSH and LQKENI. The CDR3 consists of 12 residues. V was clipped by 5 bases and J by 5 bases, with 9 bases between them. The CDR3: CASSTTGETQYF. The CDR3 DNA sequence: TGTGCCAGCTCAACGACGGGGGAGACCCAGTACTTC.

The chain is built from TRBV10-2 and TRBJ2-1; D is perhaps TRBD1 (5 bases). V lost 8 bases and J lost 1, with 12 bases in between. The CDR3 consists of 14 residues. Germline V gene sequence: CDR1 WSHSY, CDR2 SAAADI. The CDR3, as DNA: TGCGCCAGCGGCAGCCAGGGATCCTACAATGAGCAGTTCTTC. Amino acid sequence: CASGSQGSYNEQFF.

The chain is built from TRBV6-5 and TRBJ2-3, with D possibly TRBD2 on 5 matching bases. Looked up from germline, CDR1 is MNHEY and CDR2 is SVGAGI. This CDR3 region has 12 residues. CDR3: CAAGASTDTQYF. The DNA of the CDR3 is TGTGCTGCGGGCGCCAGCACAGATACGCAGTATTTT.

J is TRBJ2-3 and V is TRBV7-9; weak D call: TRBD2 (8 bases). Germline V gene data show CDR1 as SEHNR and CDR2 as FQNEAQ (reference sequence). Trimming shortened V by 3 bases and J by 2 bases, and 15 bases separated the two germline ends. The CDR3 runs 16 residues. CDR3 protein: CASSLGTAGVTDTQYF. The CDR3 bases are TGTGCCAGCAGCTTGGGGACAGCGGGAGTCACAGATACGCAGTATTTT.

The chain employs TRBV19 and TRBJ2-7; 9 nucleotides align to TRBD1. The CDR3 runs to 13 residues. Germline CDR1 reads LNHDA; CDR2 reads SQIVND (reference sequence). The ends lost 4 bases at V and 2 bases at J; junction bases unmatched: 0. Here the CDR3 reads CASSRQGAYEQYF. CDR3 DNA sequence: TGTGCCAGTAGTAGACAGGGGGCCTACGAGCAGTACTTC.

This chain links TRBV28 with TRBJ2-7; no clear D gene. V shed 0 bases and J shed 0 bases, with 6 bases lying between them. The V gene's germline CDR1 is MDHEN and CDR2 SYDVKM. The CDR3 contains 14 residues. The CDR3 is CASSLWDASYEQYF. The DNA of the CDR3 is TGTGCCAGCAGTTTATGGGACGCCTCCTACGAGCAGTACTTC.

The V gene is TRBV7-6, the J gene TRBJ1-1; 11 bases map to TRBD1. The length of the CDR3 is 17 residues. Germline loops: CDR1 SGHVS, CDR2 FNYEAQ. V lost 2 bases to trimming and J lost 1 base; unmatched junction nucleotides: 6. The CDR3 spells CASSLRTGGMRNTEAFF. The CDR3 DNA sequence: TGTGCCAGCAGCTTACGGACAGGGGGCATGCGGAACACTGAAGCTTTCTTT. Drawing the rest from reference TRBV7-6 and TRBJ1-1, the complete variable domain is GAGVSQSPRYKVTKRGQDVALRCDPISGHVSLYWYRQALGQGPEFLTYFNYEAQQDKSGLPNDRFSAERPEGSISTLTIQRTEQRDSAMYRCASSLRTGGMRNTEAFFGQGTRLTVV.

V usage is TRBV6-5 and J usage is TRBJ2-1, with 10 positions matching TRBD2. The CDR3 runs 13 residues. The J segment lost 9 bases and the V segment lost 3 bases, leaving 2 bases of the junction unmatched. CDR1 and CDR2 from the germline V gene are MNHEY and SVGAGI. The CDR3 loop reads CASSYGTSAEQFF. In DNA form, the CDR3 reads TGTGCCAGCAGTTATGGGACTAGCGCTGAGCAGTTCTTC.

This chain connects TRBV28 to TRBJ1-2; no definite D call. Per the germline V gene, CDR1 is MDHEN and CDR2 is SYDVKM. CDR3 length: 12 amino acids. The V end lost 2 bases, the J end lost 2 bases, and 3 bases lay between the germline ends. Here the CDR3 reads CASSLSNYGYTF. In DNA form, the CDR3 reads TGTGCCAGCAGTTTAAGCAACTATGGCTACACCTTC.

This chain connects TRBV5-1 to TRBJ2-5; maybe TRBD1 (5 bases). Germline CDR1 is SGHRS and CDR2 is YFSETQ. V gave up 2 bases and J gave up 5 bases, with 10 bases separating them. The CDR3 contains 13 residues. The chain's CDR3 is CASSFQGRETQYF. The CDR3 DNA follows: TGCGCCAGCAGCTTTCAGGGCCGGGAGACCCAGTACTTC.

As concerns this clone: Other nucleotide sequences from this sample produce the same CDR3. The chain joins TRBV4-3 to TRBJ1-2; no clear D. V shed 0 bases and J shed 0 bases, with 5 bases lying between them. The germline CDR1 and CDR2 sequences are LGHNA and YSLEER. The CDR3 has 14 residues. The CDR3 sequence is CASSQDTANYGYTF. CDR3 sequence (DNA): TGCGCCAGCAGCCAAGATACAGCTAACTATGGCTACACCTTC.